These T cell receptor beta chains were read from a single sample in a study of Ad26.COV2.S vaccination and SARS-CoV-2 variants. Assay: immunoSEQ multiplex PCR; the TCRdb copy retains only in-frame clones and omits some. Of over 350,000 clones in the sample, about 88% were seen once. The sample consisted of peripheral blood, taken in a trial of Ad26.COV2.S vaccine versus placebo. These receptors originate from a person aged 18-65 years who received the Ad26.COV2.S COVID-19 vaccine or a placebo. Each CDR3 is given with its conserved first and last residue. A D gene is named only where the DNA matches it firmly. The size entry is marked missing in some rows and otherwise reads once, few, many or a size class.

D gene | CDR3 length | J gene | clone size | V gene | CDR3 protein | CDR3 DNA
. | 13 | TRBJ1-1 | . | TRBV5-1 | CASSLDPGREAFF | TGCGCCAGCAGCCTCGATCCGGGCCGCGAAGCTTTCTTT
TRBD2 | 15 | TRBJ2-4 | . | TRBV29-1 | CSVGQASGGRYIQYF | TGCAGCGTTGGGCAGGCTAGCGGGGGGCGGTACATTCAGTACTTC
. | 11 | TRBJ2-5 | once | TRBV20-1 | CSARVAETQYF | TGCAGTGCTAGAGTGGCCGAGACCCAGTACTTC
. | 17 | TRBJ1-3 | . | TRBV5-4 | CASSPGGEGVPGNTIYF | TGTGCCAGCAGCCCGGGGGGAGAGGGTGTCCCTGGAAACACCATATATTTT
. | 15 | TRBJ1-2 | . | TRBV4-2 | CASSQEGGALDGYTF | TGTGCCAGCAGCCAAGAGGGGGGGGCTCTGGATGGCTACACCTTC
TRBD1 | 16 | TRBJ1-2 | . | TRBV4-3 | CASSQVPGQGNYGYTF | TGCGCCAGCAGCCAGGTGCCGGGACAGGGGAACTATGGCTACACCTTC
. | 19 | TRBJ2-3 | . | TRBV6-6 | CASSYVGSLTQLGTDTQYF | TGTGCCAGCAGCTATGTGGGATCGTTAACTCAGCTGGGCACAGATACGCAGTATTTT
TRBD1 | 11 | TRBJ1-2 | . | TRBV6-6 | CATRQGNRYTF | TGTGCCACCCGACAGGGAAACCGCTACACCTTC
TRBD1 | 13 | TRBJ1-1 | . | TRBV4-1 | CASSHGQETEAFF | TGCGCCAGCAGCCATGGACAGGAGACTGAAGCTTTCTTT
. | 16 | TRBJ1-2 | . | TRBV5-6 | CASSLAVGIGTYGYTF | TGTGCCAGCAGCTTGGCTGTCGGTATTGGAACCTATGGCTACACCTTC